The following is a T cell receptor (beta chain) sequence with its context. Its cognate antigen is unknown. The V and J ends lost 6 bases and 2 bases respectively, with 14 bases between them. This CDR3 contains 15 residues. Arm-PCR with iRepertoire HTBI primers amplified the CDR3 regions for these TCR beta libraries. TCRdb fed the multiplex PCR reads into MiXCR, producing one record per CDR3 protein. The data hold around 450,000 distinct CDR3 sequences, with about 15% observed a single time. The entry originates in a study of regulatory T cells in long-lasting Graves disease. General study results and limits: Shared public clonotypes totalled 2,500 to 3,500 in persistent patients, compared with 966 in new patients.

Time point given: newly diagnosed GD, antithyroid drugs for less than 3 months. PBMC RNA served as the TCR library source. Xi'an, China, was home to the endocrinology department that provided patients. These data were also filed under a second study, of T cells in Graves' hyperthyroidism and ophthalmopathy. Turning to that study: Ophthalmopathy onset followed model prediction by a median about seven months.

Here the sequenced sample was peripheral blood mononuclear cells (PBMCs), taken at new diagnosis, from a patient treated with antithyroid drugs. This sequence was found in a woman aged 30 to 39 with Graves disease. The rearrangement joins TRBV12-3 or TRBV12-4 to TRBJ2-1; possible D gene TRBD1, 6 bases. The CDR3 loop reads CASRRRDNTYNEQFF. In DNA, the CDR3 is TGTGCCAGCAGACGCCGGGACAATACCTACAATGAGCAGTTCTTC.